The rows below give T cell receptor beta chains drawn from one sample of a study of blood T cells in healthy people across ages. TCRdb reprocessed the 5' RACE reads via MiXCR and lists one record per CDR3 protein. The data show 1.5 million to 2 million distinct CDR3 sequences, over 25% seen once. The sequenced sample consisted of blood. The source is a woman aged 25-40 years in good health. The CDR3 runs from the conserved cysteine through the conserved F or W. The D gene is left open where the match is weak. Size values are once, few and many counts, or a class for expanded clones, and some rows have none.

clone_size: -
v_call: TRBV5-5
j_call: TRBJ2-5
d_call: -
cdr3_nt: TGTGCCAGCAGCGGGACGAGCGGATTCTACAATGAGACCCAGTACTTC
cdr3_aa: CASSGTSGFYNETQYF

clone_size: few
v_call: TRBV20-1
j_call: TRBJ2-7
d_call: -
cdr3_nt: TGCAGTGCTAGTAAGGCGGGTCCTGCCTACGAGCAGTACTTC
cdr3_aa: CSASKAGPAYEQYF

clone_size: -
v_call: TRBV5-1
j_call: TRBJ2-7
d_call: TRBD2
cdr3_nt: TGCGCCAGCAGCTCCACCGCGGGAGGGGTTGGCTCCTACGAGCAGTACTTC
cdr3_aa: CASSSTAGGVGSYEQYF

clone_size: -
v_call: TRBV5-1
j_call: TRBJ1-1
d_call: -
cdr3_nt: TGCGCCAGCAGCTCCCAAGCGGCAGGGCGAATCACTGAAGCTTTCTTT
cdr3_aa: CASSSQAAGRITEAFF

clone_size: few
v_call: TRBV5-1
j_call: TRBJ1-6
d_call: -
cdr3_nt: TGCGCCAGCAGCTTGGCCTCCGGGGATTCACCCCTCCACTTT
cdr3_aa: CASSLASGDSPLHF

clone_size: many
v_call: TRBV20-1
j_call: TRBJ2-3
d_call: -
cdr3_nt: TGCAGTGCACTCGCGAGTGGATACGATACGCAGTATTTT
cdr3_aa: CSALASGYDTQYF

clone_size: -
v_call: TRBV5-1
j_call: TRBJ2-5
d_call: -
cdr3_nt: TGCGCCAGCAGCTACCTTACAGGAGAGACCCAGTACTTC
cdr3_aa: CASSYLTGETQYF

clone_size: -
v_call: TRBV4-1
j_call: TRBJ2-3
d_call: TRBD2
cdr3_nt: TGCGCCAGCAGCCAAGCGCGGTTAGCGGGGGGTGTTACGCAGTATTTT
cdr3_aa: CASSQARLAGGVTQYF

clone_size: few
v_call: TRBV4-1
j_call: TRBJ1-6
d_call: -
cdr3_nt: TGCGCCAGCAGCCAAGAATCCTTGGATTCACCCCTCCACTTT
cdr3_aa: CASSQESLDSPLHF

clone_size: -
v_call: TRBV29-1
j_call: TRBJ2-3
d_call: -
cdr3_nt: TGCAGCGCGGACGGCAGCACAGATACGCAGTATTTT
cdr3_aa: CSADGSTDTQYF

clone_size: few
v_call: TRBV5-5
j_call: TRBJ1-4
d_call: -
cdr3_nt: TGTGCCAGCAGCCCTGCTCCCAAGAATGAAAAACTGTTTTTT
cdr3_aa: CASSPAPKNEKLFF

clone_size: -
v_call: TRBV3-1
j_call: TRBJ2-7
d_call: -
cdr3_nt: TGTGCCAGCAGCCAGCAGGGGTCAGTGGCCTACGAGCAGTACTTC
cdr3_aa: CASSQQGSVAYEQYF

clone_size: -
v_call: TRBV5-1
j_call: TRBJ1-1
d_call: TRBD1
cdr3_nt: TGCGCCAGCAGCTTGGGAACGGGACAGGGGCCCGAAGCTTTCTTT
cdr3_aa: CASSLGTGQGPEAFF

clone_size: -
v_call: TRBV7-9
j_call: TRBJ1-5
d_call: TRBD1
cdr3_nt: TGTGCCAGCAGAGACACAGGGGACGGTCAGCCCCAGCATTTT
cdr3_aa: CASRDTGDGQPQHF

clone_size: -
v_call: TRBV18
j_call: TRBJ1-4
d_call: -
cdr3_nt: TGTGCCAGCTCACCGACCGAGAATGAAAAACTGTTTTTT
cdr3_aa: CASSPTENEKLFF

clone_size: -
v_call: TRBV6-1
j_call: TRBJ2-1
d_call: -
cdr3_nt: TGTGCCAGCAGGGACGGGAACGACAATGAGCAGTTCTTC
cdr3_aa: CASRDGNDNEQFF

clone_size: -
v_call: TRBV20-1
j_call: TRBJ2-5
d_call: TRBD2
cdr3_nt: TGCAGTGCTAGAGATCTTCCTGTGACTAGCGGGAGGGTAGAGACCCAGTACTTC
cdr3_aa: CSARDLPVTSGRVETQYF

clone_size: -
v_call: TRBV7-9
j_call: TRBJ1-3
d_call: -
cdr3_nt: TGTGCCAGCAGCTTAGCCCTCCCGAGCTCTGGAAACACCATATATTTT
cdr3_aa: CASSLALPSSGNTIYF

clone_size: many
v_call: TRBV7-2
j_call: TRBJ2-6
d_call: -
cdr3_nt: TGTGCCAGCAGCGTCCGACAGGACTCAAGCTCTGGGGCCAACGTCCTGACTTTC
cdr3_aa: CASSVRQDSSSGANVLTF

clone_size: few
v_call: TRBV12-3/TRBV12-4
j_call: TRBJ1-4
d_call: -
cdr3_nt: TGTGCCAGCAGTTTCAGGGTCGTCGAAAAACTGTTTTTT
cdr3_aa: CASSFRVVEKLFF

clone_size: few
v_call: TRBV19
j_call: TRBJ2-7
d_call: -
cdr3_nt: TGTGCCAGTAGTAGAATGGACAAATCTTCAATCTACGAGCAGTACTTC
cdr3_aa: CASSRMDKSSIYEQYF

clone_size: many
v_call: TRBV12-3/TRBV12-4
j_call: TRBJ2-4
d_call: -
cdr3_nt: TGTGCCAGCAGTTTAGAGACGGACGAGGGGTTAAACATTCAGTACTTC
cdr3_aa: CASSLETDEGLNIQYF

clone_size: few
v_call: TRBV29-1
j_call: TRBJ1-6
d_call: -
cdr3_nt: TGCAGCGTTGCCCAGGGTGAAGGATCATCCCTCCACTTT
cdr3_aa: CSVAQGEGSSLHF

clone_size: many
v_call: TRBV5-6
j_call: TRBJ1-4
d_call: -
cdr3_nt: TGTGCCAGCAGCTTGTATGGGTCAAGTAGTGAAAAACTGTTTTTT
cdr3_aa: CASSLYGSSSEKLFF

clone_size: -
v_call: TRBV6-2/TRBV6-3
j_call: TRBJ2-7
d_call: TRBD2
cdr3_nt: TGTGCCAGCCAAAGCGGGGACGAGCAGTACTTC
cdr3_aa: CASQSGDEQYF

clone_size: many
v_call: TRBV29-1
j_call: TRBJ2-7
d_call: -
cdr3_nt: TGCAGCACCAGTGGCGGCTACGAGCAGTACTTC
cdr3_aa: CSTSGGYEQYF

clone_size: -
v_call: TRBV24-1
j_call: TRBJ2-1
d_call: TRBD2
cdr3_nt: TGTGCCACCAGTGACGCTAACCAGCGGGGGCCCGTAGGTGAGCAGTTCTTC
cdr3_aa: CATSDANQRGPVGEQFF

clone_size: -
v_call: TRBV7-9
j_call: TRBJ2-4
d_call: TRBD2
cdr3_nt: TGTGCCAGCAGCTTATACGGGTTCCAGCGGGATGCCAAAAACATTCAGTACTTC
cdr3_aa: CASSLYGFQRDAKNIQYF

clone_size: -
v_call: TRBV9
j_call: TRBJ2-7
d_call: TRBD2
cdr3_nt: TGTGCCAGCAGCGTACTAGCGGGGAACTACAATGAGCAGTACTTC
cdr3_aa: CASSVLAGNYNEQYF

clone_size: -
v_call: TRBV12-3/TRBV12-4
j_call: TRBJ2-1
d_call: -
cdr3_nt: TGTGCCAGCAGTTTCGACAGCCCGTGGCAGTTCTTC
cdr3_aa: CASSFDSPWQFF

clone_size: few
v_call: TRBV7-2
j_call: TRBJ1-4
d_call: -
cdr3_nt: TGTGCCAGCAGCTTAAACAAGGGCGGTGAAAAACTGTTTTTT
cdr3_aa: CASSLNKGGEKLFF

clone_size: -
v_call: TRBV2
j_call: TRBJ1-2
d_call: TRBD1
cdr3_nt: TGTGCCAGTCCAAGAGGGGGACAGCCCCTTCCTTATGGCTACACCTTC
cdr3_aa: CASPRGGQPLPYGYTF

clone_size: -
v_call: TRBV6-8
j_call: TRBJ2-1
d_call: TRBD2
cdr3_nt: TGTGCCAGCACGGGACTAGCGGGGTTATATGAGCAGTTCTTC
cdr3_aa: CASTGLAGLYEQFF

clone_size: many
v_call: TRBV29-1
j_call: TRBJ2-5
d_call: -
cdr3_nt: TGCAGCGTTGCCCGCGGGGGCCGAGAGACCCAGTACTTC
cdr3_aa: CSVARGGRETQYF

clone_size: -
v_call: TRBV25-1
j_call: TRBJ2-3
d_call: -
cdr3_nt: TGTGCCAGCAGTGAAGAGAGGATAGAGTCAGATACGCAGTATTTT
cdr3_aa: CASSEERIESDTQYF

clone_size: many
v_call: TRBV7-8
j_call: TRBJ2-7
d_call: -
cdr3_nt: TGTGCCAGCAGCACTCACTCCTACGAGCAGTACTTC
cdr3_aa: CASSTHSYEQYF

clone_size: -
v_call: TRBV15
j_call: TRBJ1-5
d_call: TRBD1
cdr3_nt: TGTGCCACCAGCCGCAGGGGGGGCCGGAGCAATCAGCCCCAGCATTTT
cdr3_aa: CATSRRGGRSNQPQHF

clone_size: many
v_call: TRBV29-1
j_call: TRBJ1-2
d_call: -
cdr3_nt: TGCAGCGTTGACCGAGCTAACTATGGCTACACCTTC
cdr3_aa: CSVDRANYGYTF

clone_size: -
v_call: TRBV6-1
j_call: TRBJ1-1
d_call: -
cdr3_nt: TGTGCCAGCAGTACCGAAGGGGGTGTGAACACTGAAGCTTTCTTT
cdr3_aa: CASSTEGGVNTEAFF

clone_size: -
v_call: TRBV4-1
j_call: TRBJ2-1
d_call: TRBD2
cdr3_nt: TGCGCCAGCAGTGTAGCGGGGGGGCTTCCTAATGAGCAGTTCTTC
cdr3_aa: CASSVAGGLPNEQFF

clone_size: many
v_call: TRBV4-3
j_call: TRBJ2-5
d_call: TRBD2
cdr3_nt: TGCGCCAGCAGCCCTCGAGGGAGGGCGGATCAAGAGACCCAGTACTTC
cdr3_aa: CASSPRGRADQETQYF

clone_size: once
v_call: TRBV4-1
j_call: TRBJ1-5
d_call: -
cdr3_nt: TGCGCCAGCAGCCAAGCCCGGGGGACGGGCAATCAGCCCCAGCATTTT
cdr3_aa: CASSQARGTGNQPQHF

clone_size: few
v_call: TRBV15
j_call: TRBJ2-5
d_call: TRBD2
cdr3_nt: TGTGCCACCAGCAACCGGTGGGCTAGCGGTCTGTACCAAGAGACCCAGTACTTC
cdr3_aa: CATSNRWASGLYQETQYF

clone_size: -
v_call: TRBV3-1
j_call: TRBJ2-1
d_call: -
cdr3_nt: TGTGCCAGCAGCCAAGTCTCTGGGGGTAGGAATGAGCAGTTCTTC
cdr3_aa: CASSQVSGGRNEQFF

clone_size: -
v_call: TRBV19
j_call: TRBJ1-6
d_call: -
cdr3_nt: TGTGCCAGTAGCACCGGGACACTCTCACCCCTCCACTTT
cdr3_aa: CASSTGTLSPLHF

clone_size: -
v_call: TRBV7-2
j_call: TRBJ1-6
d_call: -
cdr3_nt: TGTGCCAGCAGCCCCCGAGGCGCCGCTAATTCACCCCTCCACTTT
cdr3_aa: CASSPRGAANSPLHF

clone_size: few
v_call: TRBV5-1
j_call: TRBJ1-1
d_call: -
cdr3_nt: TGCGCCAGCAGCTTGGGGCCGGCGAGCCCTGAAGCTTTCTTT
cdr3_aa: CASSLGPASPEAFF